This T cell receptor beta chain originates from a study of CD8+ T cells in alopecia areata. Overall study findings and caveats: Scalp samples also contribute reads from the resident alphabeta T cells found in normal skin. Lesional scalp, especially alopecia totalis/universalis, showed higher clonality than normal scalp. In patients, TCRs were shared less clearly than in mice, and HLA may possibly be involved.

Reverse transcription of extracted RNA yielded cDNA, which provided the sequencing template. The protocol was immunoSEQ multiplex PCR, while the TCRdb copy is restricted to in-frame clones and leaves out a portion. The sample yields around 65,000 clones, about half seen once. PBMCs yielded sorted CD4+ and CD8+ T cells. A remark on this clone: No antigen is known for it.

Sequenced material: CD8+ T cells sorted from blood, taken at week 0. This receptor was identified in a human donor with alopecia areata.

CDR3 coding DNA: TGCGCCAGCAGCCTTCGGGTAGCGGGAGACAATGAGCAGTTCTTC. Translating gives CASSLRVAGDNEQFF. The chain combines TRBV4-1 with TRBJ2-1, with 9 bases fitting TRBD2. The CDR3 has 15 amino acids. Losses at the gene ends were 4 bases for V and 5 bases for J; bases not matched to a gene: 6. The germline V gene has CDR1 MGHRA and CDR2 YSYEKL.